The clone carrying this TCR beta chain has more than one count but fewer than ten. The data stem from a study of T cells in Graves' hyperthyroidism and ophthalmopathy. V lost 8 bases to trimming and J lost 6 bases, with 13 bases between them. The CDR3 consists of 13 residues. The germline V gene encodes CDR1 SGHTA and CDR2 FQGTGA. Authors of the study amplified TCR beta CDR3 regions from RNA transcripts. Initially, a first-round RT-PCR of the TCR CDR3 employed the HTBI primer set. TCRdb re-derived calls from the multiplex PCR reads in MiXCR, one entry per CDR3 protein. The sample includes 300,000 to 350,000 distinct CDR3 sequences, under 25% of them seen just once.

What was sequenced was blood. This clonotype originated in a woman aged 45-60 years with Graves' hyperthyroidism. The chain carries TRBV7-3 and TRBJ2-2; D unclear. The chain's CDR3 is CASSANSPGELFF. The DNA for the CDR3 is TGTGCCAGCTCGGCAAATAGCCCCGGGGAGCTGTTTTTT.